This TCR beta chain is from a study of blood T cell repertoires in COVID-19. Germline V CDR1 and CDR2: SGHRS, YFSETQ. Trimming cost V 3 bases and J 3 bases, with 9 bases left between them. The length of the CDR3 is 14 residues. Authors' processing steps: Reference gene primer amplification yielded estimated nucleated cell counts. Generated by immunoSEQ multiplex PCR, the TCRdb table keeps only in-frame clones and is missing some. The DNA was the basis for D and trimming; V, J and clone size are from that table. Here the sample spans 200,000 or so clones, almost 80% being singletons. This rearrangement joins TRBV5-1 to TRBJ2-2; D might be TRBD2 (6 bases). The TCR was taken from a man between 60 and 70 years old with active or convalescent COVID-19. The sample comprised peripheral blood. CDR3 loop: CASSWGDYTGELFF. CDR3 DNA sequence: TGCGCCAGCAGCTGGGGGGACTACACCGGGGAGCTGTTTTTT. Based on the CDR3 plus reference TRBV5-1 and TRBJ2-2, the full variable domain is KAGVTQTPRYLIKTRGQQVTLSCSPISGHRSVSWYQQTPGQGLQFLFEYFSETQRNKGNFPGRFSGRQFSNSRSEMNVSTLELGDSALYLCASSWGDYTGELFFGEGSRLTVL.